Below are 19 T cell receptor beta chains sequenced from a single sample in a study of cytomegalovirus exposure and HLA in healthy donors. PCR used 60 Vbeta primers and 13 Jbeta primers. The protocol was immunoSEQ multiplex PCR, while the TCRdb copy is restricted to in-frame clones and leaves out a portion. Here the sample spans 90,000 to 150,000 clones, about four fifths being singletons. The sequenced sample was PBMCs. The receptors come from a woman in her late teens or twenties in good health and CMV-seronegative.

This clone was observed a handful of times. The J gene is TRBJ1-5, the V gene TRBV5-4; D may be TRBD1 (6 bases). The CDR3 is made up of 14 amino acids. The V end was cut by 2 bases, the J end by 0 bases, with 6 bases between. The germline V gene encodes CDR1 SGHNT and CDR2 YYREEE (reference sequence). Here the CDR3 DNA reads TGTGCCAGCAGCTTACAGGGTAGCAATCAGCCCCAGCATTTT. It specifies CASSLQGSNQPQHF.

This clone was seen only once. This sequence joins TRBV6-5 and TRBJ2-4; TRBD2 might be the D (6 bases). V was pared by 2 bases and J by 3 bases, with 11 bases between. This CDR3 spans 15 amino acids. Germline assignment: CDR1 MNHEY and CDR2 SVGAGI. CDR3 sequence (DNA): TGTGCCAGCAGTTACGGGGGGACCGGCAAAAACATTCAGTACTTC. Protein sequence: CASSYGGTGKNIQYF.

The gene calls are TRBV15 and TRBJ2-7, with D perhaps matching TRBD2 (6 bases). Trimming took off 0 bases at V and 3 bases at J, with 12 bases between the two ends. The CDR3 sequence is 15 residues long. Per the germline V gene, CDR1 is LNHNV and CDR2 is YYDKDF (reference sequence). CDR3 sequence reads: CATSRDRGGVYEQYF. Written as DNA, the CDR3 is TGTGCCACCAGCAGAGATAGGGGAGGCGTCTACGAGCAGTACTTC.

This chain links TRBV6-5 with TRBJ1-1; D perhaps matches TRBD1 (6 bases). The CDR3 loop spans 14 amino acids. Trimming took 2 bases from V and 4 from J, leaving 11 bases between them. CDR1 is MNHEY, CDR2 SVGAGI, per germline. The chain's CDR3 is CASSYPLQGTEAFF. CDR3 sequence (DNA): TGTGCCAGCAGTTACCCATTACAGGGCACTGAAGCTTTCTTT.

The chain is built from TRBV7-2 and TRBJ1-4; TRBD1 agrees at 11 bases. The CDR3 consists of 16 residues. Germline trimming cut 2 bases from V and 8 bases from J; bases unmatched to any gene: 7. CDR1 SGHTA and CDR2 FQGNSA come from the germline V gene. CDR3 nucleotides: TGTGCCAGCAGCTTACGAGGGGGGACAGGGGGGGAAAAACTGTTTTTT. The encoded protein is CASSLRGGTGGEKLFF.

This chain joins TRBV7-9 and TRBJ2-5; perhaps TRBD1 as D (5 bases). The DNA end is a closer match to TRBJ2-7, so the J assignment may be wrong. Germline-derived CDR1 and CDR2 are SEHNR and FQNEAQ (reference sequence). The CDR3 contains 14 residues. The CDR3 DNA reads TGTGCCAGCAGCTTACAGGGTAATACCTACGAGCAGTACTTC. Amino acid sequence: CASSLQGNTYEQYF.

The chain recombines TRBV18 with TRBJ1-2; 10 nucleotides line up with TRBD1. J was trimmed by 4 bases and V by 3 bases; bases with no gene match: 5. The CDR3 is made up of 15 amino acids. Germline-derived CDR1 and CDR2 are KGHSH and LQKENI. CDR3 bases: TGTGCCAGCTCACCTGACAGGGGGCTGGGCTATGGCTACACCTTC. Encoded protein: CASSPDRGLGYGYTF.

Concerning this clone itself: At the DNA level, this CDR3 is encoded by other sequences in the same sample as well. The chain is built from TRBV5-1 and TRBJ2-5; D may be TRBD1 (6 bases). Trimming stripped 4 bases from V and 2 bases from J, with 6 bases between. CDR3 length equals 12 residues. Per germline, CDR1 SGHRS and CDR2 YFSETQ. The CDR3 protein is CASSRGQETQYF. The CDR3 nucleotides read TGCGCCAGCAGCAGGGGGCAAGAGACCCAGTACTTC.

The V and J genes are TRBV5-1 and TRBJ2-2; a weak D match, TRBD2 (6 bases). This CDR3 region has 15 residues. The V end was cut by 1 base, the J end by 0 bases, with 7 bases between. Per germline, CDR1 SGHRS and CDR2 YFSETQ. The CDR3 spells CASSLPGANTGELFF. In DNA form, the CDR3 reads TGCGCCAGCAGCTTGCCGGGGGCGAACACCGGGGAGCTGTTTTTT.

V and J are TRBV2 and TRBJ1-2; D is uncertain. This CDR3 contains 12 residues. The V end was cut by 2 bases, the J end by 5 bases, with 6 bases between. The V gene's germline CDR1 is SNHLY and CDR2 FYNNEI. The CDR3 reads CASSESPYGYTF. The CDR3, as DNA: TGTGCCAGCAGTGAAAGCCCTTATGGCTACACCTTC.

This clone has a single count. CDR3 in amino acids: CASSFSRTGLYNEQFF. The CDR3 DNA is TGTGCCAGCAGCTTCTCCCGGACAGGGCTCTACAATGAGCAGTTCTTC. This sequence joins TRBV7-2 and TRBJ2-1, with 8 bases identical to TRBD1. The CDR3 contains 16 residues. Germline trimming cut 3 bases from V and 3 bases from J; bases unmatched to any gene: 7. Germline CDR1 reads SGHTA; CDR2 reads FQGNSA.

This clone was detected once. The chain recombines TRBV9 with TRBJ2-2; 15 bases are a match to TRBD2. The germline CDR1 and CDR2 sequences are SGDLS and YYNGEE. The CDR3 runs 17 residues. With V trimmed by 4 bases and J by 5 bases, 6 bases remained unmatched. CDR3 nucleotides: TGTGCCAGCAGCACGGGACTAGCGGGGGGTTGGACCGGGGAGCTGTTTTTT. Its protein product is CASSTGLAGGWTGELFF.

The chain is built from TRBV27 and TRBJ2-1, with D possibly TRBD1 on 5 matching bases. Germline V gives CDR1 MNHEY, CDR2 SMNVEV (reference sequence). The CDR3 sequence is 13 residues long. The V end was cut by 5 bases, the J end by 9 bases, with 14 bases between. The chain's CDR3 is CASSKHRFGEQFF. CDR3 DNA sequence: TGTGCCAGCAGTAAGCACAGGTTTGGTGAGCAGTTCTTC.

V gene TRBV28 combines with J gene TRBJ2-5, with D perhaps TRBD2 (6 bases). V shed 6 bases and J shed 11 bases, with 22 bases lying between them. This CDR3 comprises 14 residues. Germline CDR1 is MDHEN and CDR2 is SYDVKM. DNA of the CDR3: TGTGCCAGCAGGATCCGGGGGACTTCCTCTGAGCAGTACTTC. It codes for CASRIRGTSSEQYF.

The chain links TRBV7-2 to TRBJ1-1; 10 bases agree with TRBD1. Looked up from germline, CDR1 is SGHTA and CDR2 is FQGNSA. The CDR3 is made up of 14 amino acids. The junction had 2 bases not matched to a gene; V was cut back by 3 bases and J by 4 bases. The CDR3 loop is CASSLGQGFTEAFF. CDR3 DNA: TGTGCCAGCAGCTTGGGACAGGGGTTCACTGAAGCTTTCTTT.

V is TRBV19 and J is TRBJ1-5; D unclear. V lost 5 bases, J lost 3 bases, and 11 bases lay in between. The CDR3 has 14 amino acids. Germline assignment: CDR1 LNHDA and CDR2 SQIVND (reference sequence). DNA of the CDR3: TGTGCCAGTAGTCCTCGGAGCGCCAATCAGCCCCAGCATTTT. It specifies CASSPRSANQPQHF.

This clone has more than one count but fewer than ten. The chain has TRBV21-1 and TRBJ1-1. TRBV21-1 is listed as a pseudogene. The CDR3 consists of 14 residues. Here the CDR3 DNA reads TGTGCCAGCAGCAGTCCGATAGGGAGTTCTGAAGCTTTCTTT. This translates into CASSSPIGSSEAFF.

The V and J genes are TRBV6-5 and TRBJ1-2, with a weak D call TRBD1 (6 bases). V was clipped by 5 bases and J by 2 bases, with 9 bases between them. This CDR3 has 13 residues. CDR1 is MNHEY and CDR2 is SVGAGI in the germline V gene. The CDR3 nucleotides read TGTGCCAGCAGTCGAAGGGGGAACTATGGCTACACCTTC. It specifies CASSRRGNYGYTF.

This clone turned up a few times. The chain has TRBV6-5 and TRBJ2-1; TRBD2 agrees at 9 bases. Trimming at V came to 7 bases and at J to 15 bases, leaving 10 bases not matched to a gene. The germline V gene encodes CDR1 MNHEY and CDR2 SVGAGI. This CDR3 is built from 12 residues. CDR3 bases: TGTGCCAGCAAGACGGCGGGAGGGGGAACGTTCTTC. It specifies CASKTAGGGTFF.